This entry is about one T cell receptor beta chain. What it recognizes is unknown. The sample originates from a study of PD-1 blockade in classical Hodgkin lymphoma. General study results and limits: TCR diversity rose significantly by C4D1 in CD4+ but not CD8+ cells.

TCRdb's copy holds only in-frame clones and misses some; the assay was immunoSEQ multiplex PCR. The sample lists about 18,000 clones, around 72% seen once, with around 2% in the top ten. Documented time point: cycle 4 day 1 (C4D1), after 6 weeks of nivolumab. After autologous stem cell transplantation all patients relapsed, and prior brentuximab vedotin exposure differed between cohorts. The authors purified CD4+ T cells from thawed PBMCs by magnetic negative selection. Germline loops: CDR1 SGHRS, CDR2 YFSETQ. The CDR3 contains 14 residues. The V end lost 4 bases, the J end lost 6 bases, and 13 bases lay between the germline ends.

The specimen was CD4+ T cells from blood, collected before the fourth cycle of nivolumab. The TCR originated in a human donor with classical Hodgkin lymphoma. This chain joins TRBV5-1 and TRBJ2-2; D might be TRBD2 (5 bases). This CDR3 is CASSPLGAPGELFF. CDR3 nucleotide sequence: TGCGCCAGCAGCCCCCTGGGAGCACCCGGGGAGCTGTTTTTT. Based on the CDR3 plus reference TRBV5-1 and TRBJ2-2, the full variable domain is KAGVTQTPRYLIKTRGQQVTLSCSPISGHRSVSWYQQTPGQGLQFLFEYFSETQRNKGNFPGRFSGRQFSNSRSEMNVSTLELGDSALYLCASSPLGAPGELFFGEGSRLTVL.